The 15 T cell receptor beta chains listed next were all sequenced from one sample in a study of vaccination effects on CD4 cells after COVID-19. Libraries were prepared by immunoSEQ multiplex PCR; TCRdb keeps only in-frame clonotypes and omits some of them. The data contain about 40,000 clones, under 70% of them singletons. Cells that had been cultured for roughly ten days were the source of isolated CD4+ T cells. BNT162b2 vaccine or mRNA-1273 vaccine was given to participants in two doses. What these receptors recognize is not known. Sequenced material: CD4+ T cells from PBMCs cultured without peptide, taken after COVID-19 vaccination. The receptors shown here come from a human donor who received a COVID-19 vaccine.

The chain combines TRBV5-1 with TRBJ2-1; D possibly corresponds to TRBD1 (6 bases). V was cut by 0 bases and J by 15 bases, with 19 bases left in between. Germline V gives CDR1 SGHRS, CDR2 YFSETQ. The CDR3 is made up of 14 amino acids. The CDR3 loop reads CASSLEYRASLRFF. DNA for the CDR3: TGCGCCAGCAGCTTGGAATACAGGGCAAGCCTTCGGTTCTTC.

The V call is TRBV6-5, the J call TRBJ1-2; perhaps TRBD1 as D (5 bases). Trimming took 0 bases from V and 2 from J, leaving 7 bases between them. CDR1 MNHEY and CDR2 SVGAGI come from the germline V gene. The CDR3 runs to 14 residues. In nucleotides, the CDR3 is TGTGCCAGCAGTTACTCGACAGAAAACTATGGCTACACCTTC. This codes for CASSYSTENYGYTF.

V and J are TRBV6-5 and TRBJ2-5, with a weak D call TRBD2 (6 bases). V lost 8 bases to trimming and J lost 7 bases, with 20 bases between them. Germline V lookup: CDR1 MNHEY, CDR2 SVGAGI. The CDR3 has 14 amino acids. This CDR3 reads CASGGMEGGRTQYF. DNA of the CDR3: TGTGCCAGCGGGGGGATGGAAGGAGGACGGACCCAGTACTTC.

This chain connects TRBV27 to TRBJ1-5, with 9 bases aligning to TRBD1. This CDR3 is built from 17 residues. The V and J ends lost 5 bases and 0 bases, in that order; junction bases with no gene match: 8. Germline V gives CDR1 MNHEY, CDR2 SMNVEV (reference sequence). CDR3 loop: CASSPGQGSYSNQPQHF. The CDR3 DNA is TGTGCCAGCAGTCCGGGACAGGGATCCTATAGCAATCAGCCCCAGCATTTT.

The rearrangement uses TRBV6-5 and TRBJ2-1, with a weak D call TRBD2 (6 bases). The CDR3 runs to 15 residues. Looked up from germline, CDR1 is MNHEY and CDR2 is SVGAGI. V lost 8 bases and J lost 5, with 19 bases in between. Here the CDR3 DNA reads TGTGCCAGCCGACTAGAAGGAAGCCTCCACAATGAGCAGTTCTTC. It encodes CASRLEGSLHNEQFF.

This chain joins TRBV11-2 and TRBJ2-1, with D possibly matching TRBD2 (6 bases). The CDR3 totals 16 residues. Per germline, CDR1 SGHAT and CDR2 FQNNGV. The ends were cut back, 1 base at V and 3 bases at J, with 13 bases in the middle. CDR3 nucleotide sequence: TGTGCCAGCAGCTTAGTTCGCCGGGAGCGCTACAATGAGCAGTTCTTC. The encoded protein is CASSLVRRERYNEQFF. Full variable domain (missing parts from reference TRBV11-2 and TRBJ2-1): EAGVAQSPRYKIIEKRQSVAFWCNPISGHATLYWYQQILGQGPKLLIQFQNNGVVDDSQLPKDRFSAERLKGVDSTLKIQPAKLEDSAVYLCASSLVRRERYNEQFFGPGTRLTVL.

Written as DNA, the CDR3 is TGTGCCAGCAGCCCTGGACTAGCGGGGCCCTTAGGGAATGAGCAGTTCTTC. It encodes CASSPGLAGPLGNEQFF. The chain links TRBV7-8 to TRBJ2-1, with TRBD2 identical over 12 bases. Germline V gene lookup returns CDR1 SGHVS and CDR2 FQNEAQ. V was pared by 5 bases and J by 7 bases, with 12 bases of the junction left unmatched. The CDR3 extends over 17 amino acids.

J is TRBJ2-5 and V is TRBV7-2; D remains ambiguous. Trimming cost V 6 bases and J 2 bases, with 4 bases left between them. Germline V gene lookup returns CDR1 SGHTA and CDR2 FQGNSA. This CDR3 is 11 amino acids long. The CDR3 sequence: CASRAQETQYF. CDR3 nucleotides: TGTGCCAGCAGGGCTCAAGAGACCCAGTACTTC.

The chain's CDR3 is CAISESQGRGGYTF. In DNA form, the CDR3 reads TGTGCCATCAGTGAGTCGCAGGGCCGAGGTGGCTACACCTTC. This chain connects TRBV10-3 to TRBJ1-2, with TRBD1 as a possible D gene (5 bases). The V end lost 0 bases, the J end lost 7 bases, and 12 bases lay between the germline ends. The CDR3 is made up of 14 amino acids. Germline lookup yields CDR1 ENHRY and CDR2 SYGVKD.

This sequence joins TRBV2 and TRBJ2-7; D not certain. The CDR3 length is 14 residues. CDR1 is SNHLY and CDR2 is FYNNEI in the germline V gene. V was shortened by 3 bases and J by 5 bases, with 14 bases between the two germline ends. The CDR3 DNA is TGTGCCAGCAGTGAGTATGGCAATTTGGACGAGCAGTACTTC. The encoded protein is CASSEYGNLDEQYF.

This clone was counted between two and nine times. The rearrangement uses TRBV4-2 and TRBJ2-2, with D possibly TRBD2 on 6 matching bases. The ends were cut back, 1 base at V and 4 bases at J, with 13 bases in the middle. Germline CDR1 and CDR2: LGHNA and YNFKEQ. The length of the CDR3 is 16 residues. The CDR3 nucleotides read TGTGCCAGCAGCCAAGGGGTCGGGGGACCCACCGGGGAGCTGTTTTTT. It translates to CASSQGVGGPTGELFF.

The CDR3 sequence: CASSQDILRNEKLFF. The DNA of the CDR3 is TGCGCCAGCAGCCAAGATATCCTGCGGAATGAAAAACTGTTTTTT. The J gene is TRBJ1-4, the V gene TRBV4-1; D unresolved. V was shortened by 0 bases and J by 5 bases, with 10 bases between the two germline ends. CDR1 and CDR2 (germline): MGHRA, YSYEKL. The CDR3 contains 15 residues.

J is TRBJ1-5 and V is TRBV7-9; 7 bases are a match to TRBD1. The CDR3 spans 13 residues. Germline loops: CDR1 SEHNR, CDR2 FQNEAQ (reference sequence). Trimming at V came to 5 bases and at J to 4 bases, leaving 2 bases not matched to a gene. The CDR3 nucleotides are TGTGCCAGCAGCGGGACAGAAAATCAGCCCCAGCATTTT. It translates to CASSGTENQPQHF.

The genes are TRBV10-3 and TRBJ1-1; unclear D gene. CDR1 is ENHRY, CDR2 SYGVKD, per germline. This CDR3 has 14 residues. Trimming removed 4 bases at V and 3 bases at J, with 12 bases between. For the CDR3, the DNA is TGTGCCATCAGTGTACGGGGAATCGACACTGAAGCTTTCTTT. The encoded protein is CAISVRGIDTEAFF.

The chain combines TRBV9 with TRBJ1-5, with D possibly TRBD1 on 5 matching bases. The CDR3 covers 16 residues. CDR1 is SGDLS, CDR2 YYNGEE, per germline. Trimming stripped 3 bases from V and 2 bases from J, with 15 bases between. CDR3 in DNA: TGTGCCAGCAGCGCCCAGGGTGGGATGGGCAATCAGCCCCAGCATTTT. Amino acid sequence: CASSAQGGMGNQPQHF.